This T cell receptor (beta chain) was identified during a study of regulatory T cells in long-lasting Graves disease. A note on this clonotype: Its antigen is unknown.

CDR3 regions were amplified by Arm-PCR using iRepertoire HTBI primers to build TCR beta libraries. TCRdb reprocessed the multiplex PCR reads with MiXCR, giving one entry per CDR3 protein. The sample consists of 350,000 to 500,000 distinct CDR3 sequences, less than 15% of them appearing once. Time point here: newly diagnosed GD, antithyroid drugs for less than 3 months. Following extraction of RNA from PBMCs, that RNA was used to make the TCR library. Trimming pared 0 bases from V and 7 bases from J, leaving 10 bases between. The CDR3 is 13 residues long. Germline CDR1 is LGHNA and CDR2 is YNFKEQ. Study conclusions and caveats: In persistent patients, shared public clonotypes (2,741) outnumbered those in new patients (approximately 880). The researchers studied only peripheral blood, not thyroid tissue.

These data were also filed under a second study, of T cells in Graves' hyperthyroidism and ophthalmopathy. That report adds: Graves' hyperthyroidism without ophthalmopathy progression within 18 months was termed stable. RT-PCR in the first round (using the HTBI primer set) targeted the TCR CDR3.

The rearrangement joins TRBV4-2 to TRBJ2-7; D is possibly TRBD1 (6 bases). The material was peripheral blood mononuclear cells (PBMCs), obtained at new diagnosis, from a patient treated with antithyroid drugs. The receptor's source is a woman between 50 and 59 years old with Graves disease. Here the CDR3 DNA reads TGTGCCAGCAGCCAAGATCATACAGGGGAGCAGTACTTC. Translated, it gives CASSQDHTGEQYF.